These 12 T cell receptor beta chains were sequenced from one sample in a study of cytomegalovirus exposure and HLA in healthy donors. 60 Vbeta and 13 Jbeta primers were used in PCR. Profiled with immunoSEQ multiplex PCR; TCRdb holds only in-frame clones, not every one. Of some 160,000 clones listed, around 73% are singletons. Sequenced material: PBMCs. These receptors were obtained from a young woman in good health and CMV-seropositive.

This clone was counted between two and nine times. The rearrangement uses TRBV6-1 and TRBJ1-2, with a weak D call TRBD1 (5 bases). The V gene lost 4 bases and the J gene lost 0 bases, with 24 bases spanning the gap. CDR3 length: 19 amino acids. Per germline, CDR1 MNHNS and CDR2 SASEGT. CDR3 in amino acids: CASSGRRQSGSLANYGYTF. The CDR3 nucleotides read TGTGCCAGCAGTGGCCGCCGACAGAGTGGAAGTTTGGCTAACTATGGCTACACCTTC.

This clone was seen a single time. V is TRBV5-6 and J is TRBJ1-1; D not certain. Germline-derived CDR1 and CDR2 are SGHDT and YYEEEE. This CDR3 has 13 residues. V was pared by 4 bases and J by 0 bases, with 7 bases between. CDR3 nucleotides: TGTGCCAGCAGCGGGCCACTGAACACTGAAGCTTTCTTT. Its translation is CASSGPLNTEAFF.

The chain links TRBV6-1 to TRBJ1-2; D is ambiguous. The CDR3 is 14 residues long. Germline assignment: CDR1 MNHNS and CDR2 SASEGT. V was shortened by 9 bases and J by 4 bases, with 18 bases between the two germline ends. The DNA for the CDR3 is TGTGCCAGTGAAACTAGCCCGGTTTTCTATGGCTACACCTTC. Residues: CASETSPVFYGYTF.

The V and J genes are TRBV4-2 and TRBJ2-1; D may be TRBD1 (5 bases). The CDR3 consists of 14 residues. Trimming cost V 0 bases and J 9 bases, with 12 bases left between them. Germline CDR1 reads LGHNA; CDR2 reads YNFKEQ. The CDR3 nucleotides read TGTGCCAGCAGCCAAGAGGAGCTGGGGCGTGAGCAGTTCTTC. Protein product: CASSQEELGREQFF.

The chain carries TRBV19 and TRBJ1-1; D ambiguous. Per the germline V gene, CDR1 is LNHDA and CDR2 is SQIVND (reference sequence). This CDR3 comprises 16 residues. V lost 10 bases and J 1 base, leaving 22 bases between the germline ends. The CDR3 bases are TGTGCCACCTTCGGTCGGGTAGCTTTGGGGAACACTGAAGCTTTCTTT. Translated: CATFGRVALGNTEAFF.

The chain is built from TRBV5-4 and TRBJ2-5; 7 positions agree with TRBD2. After removal of 4 bases from V and 2 bases from J, the junction contained 14 bases not matched to a gene. This CDR3 comprises 17 residues. Germline CDR1 and CDR2: SGHNT and YYREEE (reference sequence). The CDR3 is CASSHKRGGAGQETQYF. The DNA of the CDR3 is TGTGCCAGCAGCCACAAGCGGGGAGGCGCGGGACAAGAGACCCAGTACTTC. Looking up the rest from reference TRBV5-4 and TRBJ2-5 gives the full variable domain: ETGVTQSPTHLIKTRGQQVTLRCSSQSGHNTVSWYQQALGQGPQFIFQYYREEENGRGNFPPRFSGLQFPNYSSELNVNALELDDSALYLCASSHKRGGAGQETQYFGPGTRLLVL.

This chain links TRBV29-1 with TRBJ2-3; 12 positions agree with TRBD2. Germline V lookup: CDR1 SQVTM, CDR2 ANQGSEA. Trimming cost V 6 bases and J 3 bases; bases outside gene matches: 13. The length of the CDR3 is 17 residues. This CDR3 is CSVHGLAGGLRTDTQYF. The DNA of the CDR3 is TGCAGCGTCCATGGCCTAGCGGGGGGGCTTCGTACAGATACGCAGTATTTT.

The rearrangement links TRBV7-9 to TRBJ1-2; TRBD1 aligns across 8 bases. The CDR3 extends over 15 amino acids. CDR1 SEHNR and CDR2 FQNEAQ come from the germline V gene (reference sequence). V was pared by 3 bases and J by 2 bases, with 5 bases of the junction left unmatched. The CDR3 region is CASSLGTGVNYGYTF. In nucleotides, the CDR3 is TGTGCCAGCAGCTTGGGGACAGGAGTAAACTATGGCTACACCTTC.

The genes are TRBV7-3 and TRBJ2-7, with TRBD1 identical over 9 bases. The germline V gene has CDR1 SGHTA and CDR2 FQGTGA. CDR3 length equals 15 residues. J gave up 3 bases and V 2 bases, and 5 bases lay outside the gene matches. The DNA for the CDR3 is TGTGCCAGCAGCTTATCTGGGACAGGGAACTACGAGCAGTACTTC. Translating it yields CASSLSGTGNYEQYF. The full variable domain, its missing parts supplied by reference TRBV7-3 and TRBJ2-7, is GAGVSQTPSNKVTEKGKYVELRCDPISGHTALYWYRQSLGQGPEFLIYFQGTGAADDSGLPNDRFFAVRPEGSVSTLKIQRTERGDSAVYLCASSLSGTGNYEQYFGPGTRLTVT.

The chain employs TRBV6-5 and TRBJ2-3; the D gene is possibly TRBD2 (5 bases). CDR3 length: 16 amino acids. Trimming cost V 2 bases and J 4 bases, with 16 bases left between them. Germline CDR1 reads MNHEY; CDR2 reads SVGAGI. The CDR3 loop reads CASSYTADLAADTQYF. The DNA of the CDR3 is TGTGCCAGCAGTTACACCGCAGATCTAGCCGCAGATACGCAGTATTTT.

A few counts support this clone. The CDR3 loop is CASTAVRASGAYNEQFF. In DNA, the CDR3 is TGTGCCAGCACCGCGGTGAGGGCTAGCGGGGCGTACAATGAGCAGTTCTTC. This rearrangement joins TRBV2 to TRBJ2-1, with 9 bases lining up with TRBD2. V shed 7 bases, J shed 4 bases, and the junction held 14 bases outside the gene matches. This CDR3 is 17 amino acids long. Germline CDR1 and CDR2: SNHLY and FYNNEI.

This clone was seen just once. Here the CDR3 reads CAWSALDRGNQPQHF. The CDR3 region has the DNA TGTGCCTGGAGTGCCTTGGACAGGGGCAATCAGCCCCAGCATTTT. The chain has TRBV30 and TRBJ1-5, with 8 bases identical to TRBD1. The CDR3 consists of 15 residues. After removal of 1 base from V and 2 bases from J, the junction contained 4 bases not matched to a gene. CDR1 is GTSNPN and CDR2 is SVGIG in the germline V gene (reference sequence).